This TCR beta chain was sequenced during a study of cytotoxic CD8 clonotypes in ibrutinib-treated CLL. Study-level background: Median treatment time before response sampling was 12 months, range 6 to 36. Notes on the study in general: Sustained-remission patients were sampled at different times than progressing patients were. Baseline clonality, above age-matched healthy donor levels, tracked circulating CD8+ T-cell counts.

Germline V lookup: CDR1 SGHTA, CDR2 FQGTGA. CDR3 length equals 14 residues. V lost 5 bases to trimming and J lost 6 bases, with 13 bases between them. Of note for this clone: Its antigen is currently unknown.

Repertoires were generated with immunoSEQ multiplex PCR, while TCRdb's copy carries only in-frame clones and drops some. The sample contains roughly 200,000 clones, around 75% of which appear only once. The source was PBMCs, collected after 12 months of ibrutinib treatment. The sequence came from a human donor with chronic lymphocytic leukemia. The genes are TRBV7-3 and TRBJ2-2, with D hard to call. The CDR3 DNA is TGTGCCAGCAGCCCCCAGTCCCCCCCCGGGGAGCTGTTTTTT. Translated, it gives CASSPQSPPGELFF. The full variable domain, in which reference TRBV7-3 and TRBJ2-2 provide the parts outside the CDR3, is GAGVSQTPSNKVTEKGKYVELRCDPISGHTALYWYRQSLGQGPEFLIYFQGTGAADDSGLPNDRFFAVRPEGSVSTLKIQRTERGDSAVYLCASSPQSPPGELFFGEGSRLTVL.